This TCR beta chain was captured in a study of blood T cell repertoires in COVID-19. From germline, CDR1 is GTSNPN and CDR2 SVGIG (reference sequence). V lost 1 base and J 5 bases, leaving 8 bases between the germline ends. This CDR3 is built from 12 residues. Assay used: immunoSEQ multiplex PCR; TCRdb lists only in-frame clones, some missing. Of over 110,000 clones listed, about 79% are singletons. This TCR was sampled from a man in his sixties with active or convalescent COVID-19. The rearrangement uses TRBV30 and TRBJ1-2; D uncertain. The sequenced material came from peripheral blood. The CDR3 here is CAWSGGIYGYTF. The CDR3 bases are TGTGCCTGGAGTGGAGGGATTTATGGCTACACCTTC. The full variable domain, in which reference TRBV30 and TRBJ1-2 provide the parts outside the CDR3, is SQTIHQWPATLVQPVGSPLSLECTVEGTSNPNLYWYRQAAGRGLQLLFYSVGIGQISSEVPQNLSASRPQDRQFILSSKKLLLSDSGFYLCAWSGGIYGYTFGSGTRLTVV.